This T cell receptor beta chain was retrieved from a study of T cell responses to AZD1222 COVID-19 vaccine. Background on the study: Second doses that came at about 4 or about 12 weeks were put together.

The CDR3 covers 14 residues. CDR1 MNHEY and CDR2 SVGAGI come from the germline V gene. V gave up 2 bases and J gave up 2 bases, with 7 bases separating them. Measured with immunoSEQ multiplex PCR; TCRdb has only the in-frame clones, and not every one. The repertoire holds 150,000 to 160,000 clones, with over 85% as singletons. The sample holds one count of this clone. The sample has other DNA sequences that encode this CDR3 too. The clonotype originates from an adult in good health. The source material was peripheral blood, sampled on day 0 of AZD1222 vaccination. This chain links TRBV6-5 with TRBJ1-5; D not resolved. CDR3 sequence (DNA): TGTGCCAGCAGTTACGGGCAGGGCAATCAGCCCCAGCATTTT. Translating it yields CASSYGQGNQPQHF.